This T cell receptor beta chain was sequenced for a study of CD8 T cells in ankylosing spondylitis. The study's findings and limits: A motif in TCR beta, a set of roughly eight highly homologous variants, appeared characteristic of ankylosing spondylitis blood.

TCRdb itself ran the 5' RACE reads through MiXCR, one entry per CDR3 protein. The sample consists of roughly 700,000 distinct CDR3 sequences, 15% to 20% of them appearing once. This clonotype was found many times. Its target is unknown. V dropped 6 bases and J dropped 2 bases, with 8 bases sitting between them. CDR3 length: 13 amino acids. The specimen was blood, either unsorted or a sorted T cell fraction (not recorded which). The rearrangement links TRBV12-3 or TRBV12-4 to TRBJ1-3; D perhaps matches TRBD1 (5 bases). This receptor was taken from a male donor with ankylosing spondylitis. CDR3 loop: CASSWDPGNTIYF. CDR3 in DNA: TGTGCCAGCAGCTGGGACCCTGGAAACACCATATATTTT.